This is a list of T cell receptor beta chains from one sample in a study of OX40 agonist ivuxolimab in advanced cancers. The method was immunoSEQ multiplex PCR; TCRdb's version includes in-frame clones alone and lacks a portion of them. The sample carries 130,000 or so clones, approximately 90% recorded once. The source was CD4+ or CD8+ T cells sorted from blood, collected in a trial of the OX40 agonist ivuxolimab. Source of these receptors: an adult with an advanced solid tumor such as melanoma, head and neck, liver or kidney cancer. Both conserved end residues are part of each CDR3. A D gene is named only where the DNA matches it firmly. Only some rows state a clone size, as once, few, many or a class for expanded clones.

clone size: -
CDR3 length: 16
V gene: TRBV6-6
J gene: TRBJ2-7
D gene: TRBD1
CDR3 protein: CASSYSGQGVPYEQYF
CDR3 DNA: TGTGCCAGCAGTTACTCTGGACAGGGGGTCCCCTACGAGCAGTACTTC

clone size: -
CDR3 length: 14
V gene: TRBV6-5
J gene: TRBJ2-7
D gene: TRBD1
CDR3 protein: CASSPRDRHYEQYF
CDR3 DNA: TGTGCCAGCAGTCCCCGGGACAGACACTACGAGCAGTACTTC

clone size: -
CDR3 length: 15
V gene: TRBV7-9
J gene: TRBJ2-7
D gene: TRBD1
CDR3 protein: CASSSLRTGIREQYF
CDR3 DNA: TGTGCCAGCAGCTCTCTTCGGACAGGGATAAGGGAGCAGTACTTC

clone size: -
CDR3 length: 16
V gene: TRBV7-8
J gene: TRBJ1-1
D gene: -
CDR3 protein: CASSLFSGHQNTEAFF
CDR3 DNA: TGTGCCAGCAGCTTATTCTCCGGACACCAAAACACTGAAGCTTTCTTT

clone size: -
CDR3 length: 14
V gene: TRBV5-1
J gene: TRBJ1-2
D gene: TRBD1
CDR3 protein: CASSGGQANYGYTF
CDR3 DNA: TGCGCCAGCAGCGGGGGACAGGCTAACTATGGCTACACCTTC

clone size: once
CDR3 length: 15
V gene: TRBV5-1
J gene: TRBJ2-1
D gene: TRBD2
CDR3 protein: CASSLPSGTYNEQFF
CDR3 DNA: TGCGCCAGCAGCTTGCCTAGCGGGACCTACAATGAGCAGTTCTTC

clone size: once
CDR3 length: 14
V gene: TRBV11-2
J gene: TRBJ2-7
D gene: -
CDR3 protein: CASSIAGGRYEQYF
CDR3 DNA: TGTGCCAGCAGTATTGCCGGCGGACGGTACGAGCAGTACTTC

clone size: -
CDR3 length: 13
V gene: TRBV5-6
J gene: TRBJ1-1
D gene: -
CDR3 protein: CASSLYLNTEAFF
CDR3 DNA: TGTGCCAGCAGCTTGTATCTGAACACTGAAGCTTTCTTT

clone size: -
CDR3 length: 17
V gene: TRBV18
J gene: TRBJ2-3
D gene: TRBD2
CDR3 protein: CASSGRTSGRSADTQYF
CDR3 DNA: TGTGCCAGCTCAGGACGGACTAGCGGGAGAAGCGCAGATACGCAGTATTTT

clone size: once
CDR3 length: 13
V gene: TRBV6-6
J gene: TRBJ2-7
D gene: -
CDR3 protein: CASSRTATYEQYF
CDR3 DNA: TGTGCCAGCAGCAGGACAGCCACCTACGAGCAGTACTTC

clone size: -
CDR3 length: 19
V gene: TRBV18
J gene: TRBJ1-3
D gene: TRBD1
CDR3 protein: CASSPPGTGGYRGGNTIYF
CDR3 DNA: TGTGCCAGCTCACCACCCGGGACAGGAGGATACCGCGGCGGAAACACCATATATTTT